The clone carrying this TCR beta chain was seen only once. Its antigen is unidentified. Researchers used genomic DNA as the template to profile TCR beta VDJ and CDR3. Each CDR3 protein gets one entry after TCRdb re-called the reads with MiXCR. In the table there are 100,000 to 150,000 distinct CDR3 sequences, roughly 50% of which are singletons. This specimen belongs to a study of CD8+CD57+ T cells in acquired aplastic anemia. Turning to the study itself: DNA recovered from sorted CD4+ and CD8+ cells had a mean of about 3 ug. Where healthy donors were concerned, CD4+ cells averaged around 11 million reads. Points from the study as a whole: Approximately 29 was the count of CD8+ CDR3 sequences that patients shared with controls.

Germline V gene lookup returns CDR1 LNHDA and CDR2 SQIVND (reference sequence). The germline V and J ends were trimmed by 7 bases and 6 bases, with 18 bases remaining between them. The CDR3 has 14 residues. The sample consisted of sorted CD4+, CD8+, or CD8+CD57+ T cells (not recorded which) from PBMCs. The genes are TRBV19 and TRBJ1-2, with D possibly matching TRBD1 (6 bases). This sequence originates from a human donor in good health, serving as a control. The CDR3 loop is CASTVTGHRDGYTF. CDR3 coding DNA: TGTGCCAGTACAGTAACAGGGCATCGAGATGGCTACACCTTC. Based on the CDR3 plus reference TRBV19 and TRBJ1-2, the full variable domain is DGGITQSPKYLFRKEGQNVTLSCEQNLNHDAMYWYRQDPGQGLRLIYYSQIVNDFQKGDIAEGYSVSREKKESFPLTVTSAQKNPTAFYLCASTVTGHRDGYTFGSGTRLTVV.